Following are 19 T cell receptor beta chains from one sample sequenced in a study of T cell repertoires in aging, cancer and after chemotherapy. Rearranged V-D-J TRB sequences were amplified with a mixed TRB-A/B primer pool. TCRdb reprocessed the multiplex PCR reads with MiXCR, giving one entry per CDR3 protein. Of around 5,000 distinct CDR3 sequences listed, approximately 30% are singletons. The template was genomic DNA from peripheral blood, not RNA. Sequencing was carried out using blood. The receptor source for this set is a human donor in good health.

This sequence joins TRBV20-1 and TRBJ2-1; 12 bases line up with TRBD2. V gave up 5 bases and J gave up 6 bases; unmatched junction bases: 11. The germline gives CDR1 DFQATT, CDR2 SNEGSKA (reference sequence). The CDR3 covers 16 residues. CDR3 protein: CSAPPPKLAGGNEQFF. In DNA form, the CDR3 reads TGCAGTGCTCCCCCCCCAAAACTAGCGGGGGGCAATGAGCAGTTCTTC.

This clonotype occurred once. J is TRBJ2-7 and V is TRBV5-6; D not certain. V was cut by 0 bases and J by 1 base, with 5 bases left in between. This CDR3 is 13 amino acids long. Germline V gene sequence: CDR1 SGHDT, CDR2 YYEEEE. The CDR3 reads CASSLEGSYEQYF. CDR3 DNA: TGTGCCAGCAGCTTGGAAGGGTCCTACGAGCAGTACTTC.

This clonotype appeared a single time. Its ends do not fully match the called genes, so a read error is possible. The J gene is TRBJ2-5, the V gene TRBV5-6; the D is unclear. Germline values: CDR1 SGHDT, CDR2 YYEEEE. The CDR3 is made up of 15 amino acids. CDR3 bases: TGCGCCAGCAGCTTTGGAAGGGCACGGGAAGAGACCCAGTACTTC. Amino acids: CASSFGRAREETQYF.

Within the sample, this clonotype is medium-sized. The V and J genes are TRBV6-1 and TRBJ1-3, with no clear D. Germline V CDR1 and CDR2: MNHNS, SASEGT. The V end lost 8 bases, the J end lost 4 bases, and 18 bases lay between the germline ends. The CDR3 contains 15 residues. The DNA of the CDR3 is TGTGCCAGCGTCCTGGACGAATCACTCGGAAACACCATATATTTT. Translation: CASVLDESLGNTIYF.

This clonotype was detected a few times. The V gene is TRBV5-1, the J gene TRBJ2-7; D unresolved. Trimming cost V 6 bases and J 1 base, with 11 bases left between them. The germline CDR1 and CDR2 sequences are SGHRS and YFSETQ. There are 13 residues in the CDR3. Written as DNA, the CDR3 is TGCGCCAGCAACCCGACGGAATCCTACGAGCAGTACTTC. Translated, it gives CASNPTESYEQYF.

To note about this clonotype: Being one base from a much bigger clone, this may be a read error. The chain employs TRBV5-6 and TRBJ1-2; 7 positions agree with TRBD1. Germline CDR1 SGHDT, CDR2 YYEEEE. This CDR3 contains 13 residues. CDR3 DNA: TGTGCCAGCAGCTCTGGACAGGTTTATGGCTTCACCTTC. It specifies CASSSGQVYGFTF.

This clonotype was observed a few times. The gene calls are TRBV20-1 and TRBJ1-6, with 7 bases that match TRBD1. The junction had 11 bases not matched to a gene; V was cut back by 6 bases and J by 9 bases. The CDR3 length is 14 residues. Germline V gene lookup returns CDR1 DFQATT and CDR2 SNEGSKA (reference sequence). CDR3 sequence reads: CSARRDRVGSPLHF. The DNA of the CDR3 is TGCAGTGCCCGCAGGGACAGAGTCGGTTCACCCCTCCACTTT.

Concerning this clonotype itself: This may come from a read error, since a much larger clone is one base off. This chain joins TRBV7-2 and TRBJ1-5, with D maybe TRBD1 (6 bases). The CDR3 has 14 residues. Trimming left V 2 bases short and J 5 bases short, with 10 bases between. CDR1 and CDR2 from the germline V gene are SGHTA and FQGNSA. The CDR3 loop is CASSLKGGDQPQHF. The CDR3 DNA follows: TGTGCCAGCAGCTTAAAAGGGGGGGATCAGCCCCAGCATTTT.

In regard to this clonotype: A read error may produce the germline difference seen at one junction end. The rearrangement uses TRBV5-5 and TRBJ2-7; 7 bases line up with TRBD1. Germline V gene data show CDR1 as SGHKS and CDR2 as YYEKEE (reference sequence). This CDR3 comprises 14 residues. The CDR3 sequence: CASSLAGQAYEQYF. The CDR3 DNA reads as TGCGCCAGCAGCTTGGCAGGACAGGCCTACGAGCAGTACTTC.

This chain's CDR3 is CASSYGGRGTTNEKLFF. In nucleotides, the CDR3 is TGTGCCAGCAGTTACGGGGGCAGGGGAACAACTAATGAAAAACTGTTTTTT. J is TRBJ1-4 and V is TRBV6-4, with D maybe TRBD1 (6 bases). The V gene lost 5 bases and the J gene lost 0 bases, with 16 bases spanning the gap. The germline V gene has CDR1 MRHNA and CDR2 SNTAGT. The CDR3 spans 17 residues.

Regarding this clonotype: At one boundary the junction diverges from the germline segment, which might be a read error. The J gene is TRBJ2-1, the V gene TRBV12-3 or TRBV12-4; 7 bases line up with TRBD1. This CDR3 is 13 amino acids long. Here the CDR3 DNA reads TGTGCCAGCAGCTTGACAGGGTACAGTGAGCAGTTCTTC. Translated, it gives CASSLTGYSEQFF.

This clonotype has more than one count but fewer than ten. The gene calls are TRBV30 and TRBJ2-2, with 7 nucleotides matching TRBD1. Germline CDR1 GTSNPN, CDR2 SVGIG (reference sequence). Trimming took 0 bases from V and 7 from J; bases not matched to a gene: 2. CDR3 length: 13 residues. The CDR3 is CAWSVGGHGELFF. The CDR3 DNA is TGTGCCTGGAGTGTAGGGGGCCACGGGGAGCTGTTTTTT. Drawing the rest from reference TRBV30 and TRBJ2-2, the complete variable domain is SQTIHQWPATLVQPVGSPLSLECTVEGTSNPNLYWYRQAAGRGLQLLFYSVGIGQISSEVPQNLSASRPQDRQFILSSKKLLLSDSGFYLCAWSVGGHGELFFGEGSRLTVL.

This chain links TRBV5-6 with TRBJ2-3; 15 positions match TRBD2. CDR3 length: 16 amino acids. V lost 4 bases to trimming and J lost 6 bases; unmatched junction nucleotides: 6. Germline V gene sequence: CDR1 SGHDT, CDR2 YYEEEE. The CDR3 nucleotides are TGTGCCAGCAGCGGAACTGGGACTAGCGGGGGGGATACGCAGTATTTT. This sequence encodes CASSGTGTSGGDTQYF.

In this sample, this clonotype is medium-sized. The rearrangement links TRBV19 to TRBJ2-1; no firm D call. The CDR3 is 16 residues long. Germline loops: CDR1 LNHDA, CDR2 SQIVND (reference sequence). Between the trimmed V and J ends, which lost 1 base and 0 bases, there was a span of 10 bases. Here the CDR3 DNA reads TGTGCCAGTAGTATAGGAAAAGGGCGCTCCTACAATGAGCAGTTCTTC. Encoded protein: CASSIGKGRSYNEQFF. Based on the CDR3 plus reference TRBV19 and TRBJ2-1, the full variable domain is DGGITQSPKYLFRKEGQNVTLSCEQNLNHDAMYWYRQDPGQGLRLIYYSQIVNDFQKGDIAEGYSVSREKKESFPLTVTSAQKNPTAFYLCASSIGKGRSYNEQFFGPGTRLTVL.

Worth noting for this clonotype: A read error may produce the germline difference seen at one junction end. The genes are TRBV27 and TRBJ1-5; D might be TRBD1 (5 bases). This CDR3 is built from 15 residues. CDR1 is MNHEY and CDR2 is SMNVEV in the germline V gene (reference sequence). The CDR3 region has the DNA TGTGCCAGCAGTATTGGGGGGGATAGCAATCAGCCCCTGCATTTT. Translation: CASSIGGDSNQPLHF.

CDR3 loop: CASSLDMTGYSNQPQHF. The CDR3 bases are TGTGCCAGCAGCTTAGATATGACAGGGTATAGCAATCAGCCCCAGCATTTT. This chain uses TRBV11-2 with TRBJ1-5, with 7 bases that match TRBD1. CDR1 SGHAT and CDR2 FQNNGV come from the germline V gene. Unmatched junction bases numbered 5, after V lost 0 bases and J lost 0 bases. The CDR3 sequence is 17 residues long. The complete variable domain, with remaining parts taken from reference TRBV11-2 and TRBJ1-5, reads EAGVAQSPRYKIIEKRQSVAFWCNPISGHATLYWYQQILGQGPKLLIQFQNNGVVDDSQLPKDRFSAERLKGVDSTLKIQPAKLEDSAVYLCASSLDMTGYSNQPQHFGDGTRLSIL.

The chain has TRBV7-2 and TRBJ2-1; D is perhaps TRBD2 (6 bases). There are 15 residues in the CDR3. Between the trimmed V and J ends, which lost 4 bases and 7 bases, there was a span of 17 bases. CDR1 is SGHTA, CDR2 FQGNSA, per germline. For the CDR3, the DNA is TGTGCCAGCAGCTCCCTAGGGTCCGCGGGGAATGAGCAGTTCTTC. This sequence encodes CASSSLGSAGNEQFF.

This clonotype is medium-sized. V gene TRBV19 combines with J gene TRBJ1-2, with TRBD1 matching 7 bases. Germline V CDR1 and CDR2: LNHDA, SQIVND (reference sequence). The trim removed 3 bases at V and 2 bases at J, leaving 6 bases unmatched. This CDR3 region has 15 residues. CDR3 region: CASSIRTGENYGYTF. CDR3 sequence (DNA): TGTGCCAGTAGTATTCGAACAGGGGAAAACTATGGCTACACCTTC.

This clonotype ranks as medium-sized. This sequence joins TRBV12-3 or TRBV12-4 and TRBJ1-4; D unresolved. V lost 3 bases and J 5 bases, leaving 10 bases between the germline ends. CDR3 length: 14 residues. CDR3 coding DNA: TGTGCCAGCAGTTTGAATGGACTGAATGAAAAACTGTTTTTT. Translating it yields CASSLNGLNEKLFF.